This paragraph reports one TCR beta chain. These data are taken from a study of T cell changes during pregnancy in multiple sclerosis. V lost 10 bases and J lost 10, with 13 bases in between. Germline V gene data show CDR1 as MDHEN and CDR2 as SYDVKM. The CDR3 runs to 10 residues. Sequenced by immunoSEQ multiplex PCR; TCRdb stores in-frame clones only, minus some. The sample contains 50,000 to 65,000 clones, approximately 86% of which appear only once. The chain carries TRBV28 and TRBJ1-1, with a tentative D call TRBD1 (5 bases). The receptor was isolated from a female donor with multiple sclerosis, enrolled in a pregnancy study. Material: CD4+ T cells from peripheral blood mononuclear cells, obtained in the third trimester of pregnancy. Here the CDR3 DNA reads TGTGCCACCAAAACCGGGGGAGCTTTCTTT. This encodes CATKTGGAFF.